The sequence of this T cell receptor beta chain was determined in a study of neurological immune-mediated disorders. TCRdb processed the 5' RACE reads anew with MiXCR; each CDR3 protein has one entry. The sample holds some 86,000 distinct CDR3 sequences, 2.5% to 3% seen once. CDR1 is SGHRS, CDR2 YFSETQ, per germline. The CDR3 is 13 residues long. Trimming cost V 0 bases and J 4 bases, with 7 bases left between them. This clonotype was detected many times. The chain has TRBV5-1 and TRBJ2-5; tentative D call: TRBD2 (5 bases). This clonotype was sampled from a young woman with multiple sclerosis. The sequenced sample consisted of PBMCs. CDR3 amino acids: CASSLGGVETQYF. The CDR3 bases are TGCGCCAGCAGCTTGGGGGGAGTAGAGACCCAGTACTTC.